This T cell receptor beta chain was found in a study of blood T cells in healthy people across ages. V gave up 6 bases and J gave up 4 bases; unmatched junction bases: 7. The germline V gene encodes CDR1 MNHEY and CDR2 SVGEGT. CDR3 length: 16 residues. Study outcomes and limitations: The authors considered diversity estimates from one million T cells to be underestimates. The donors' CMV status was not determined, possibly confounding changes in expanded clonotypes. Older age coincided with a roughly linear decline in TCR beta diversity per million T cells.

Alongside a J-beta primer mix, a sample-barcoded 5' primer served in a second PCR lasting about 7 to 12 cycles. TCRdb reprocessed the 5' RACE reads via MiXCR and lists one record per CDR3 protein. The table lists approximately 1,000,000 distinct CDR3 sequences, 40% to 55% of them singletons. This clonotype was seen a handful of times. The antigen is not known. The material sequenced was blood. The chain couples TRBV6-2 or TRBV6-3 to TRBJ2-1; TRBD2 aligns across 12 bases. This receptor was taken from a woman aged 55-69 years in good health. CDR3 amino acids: CASRASGRALYNEQFF. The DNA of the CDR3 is TGTGCCAGCAGAGCTAGCGGGAGGGCCTTGTACAATGAGCAGTTCTTC.